This entry concerns a single T cell receptor (beta chain). Its antigen remains unknown. This record comes from a study of long-term antiretroviral therapy in people with HIV. Whole-study findings and limits: Regardless of time point, clones expanded before ART dominated the repertoire. Blood dates from the mid-2000s to the late 2010s, possibly under older ART regimens.

Samples held 1-10 million cryopreserved PBMC, and DNA extraction followed. It was version v3.0 of the immunoSEQ assay that was run at survey level. TCRdb keeps only in-frame clones here, not all; method: immunoSEQ multiplex PCR. In the table there are 30,000 to 35,000 clones, around 79% of which are singletons. The CDR3 has 18 residues. The specimen comprised unsorted PBMCs, sampled 3 years after starting antiretroviral therapy. This sequence originates from a man in his forties or fifties with HIV. J is TRBJ2-7 and V is TRBV21-1; the tabulated D call, TRBD1, remains unverified against the DNA. TRBV21-1 is assigned pseudogene status. CDR3 region: CASSIKSRGGVFSYEQYF. The CDR3 DNA is TGTGCCAGCAGCATCAAGAGTAGGGGTGGCGTATTCTCTTACGAGCAGTACTTC.